Listed here are 9 T cell receptor beta chains from one sample, sequenced in a study of control samples from healthy donors and cancer patients. The method was immunoSEQ multiplex PCR; TCRdb's version includes in-frame clones alone and lacks a portion of them. Counted here are about 92,000 clones, roughly 86% occurring once; the ten biggest clones make up approximately 9.4%. Sequenced material: blood. The receptors derive from a woman aged 55 to 70 in good health.

The chain combines TRBV28 with TRBJ2-5; perhaps TRBD2 as D (6 bases). Germline loops: CDR1 MDHEN, CDR2 SYDVKM. The CDR3 has 13 amino acids. Trimming left V 8 bases short and J 2 bases short, with 12 bases between. In nucleotides, the CDR3 is TGTGCCAGCCGTCGGGACTTTCAAGAGACCCAGTACTTC. Amino acids: CASRRDFQETQYF.

This sequence joins TRBV3-1 (or the pseudogene TRBV3-2) and TRBJ1-6, with D uncertain. Germline V lookup: CDR1 LGHDT, CDR2 YNNKEL (reference sequence). Trimming stripped 2 bases from V and 8 bases from J, with 13 bases between. This CDR3 spans 15 amino acids. The CDR3 DNA follows: TGTGCCAGCAGCCAATCAGTAGGAACACATTCACCCCTCCACTTT. Amino acids: CASSQSVGTHSPLHF.

The CDR3 is CASSQDIGGGLTNEQFF. The CDR3 DNA is TGTGCCAGCAGCCAAGATATCGGGGGAGGGCTGACCAATGAGCAGTTCTTC. The chain combines TRBV3-1 (or the pseudogene TRBV3-2) with TRBJ2-1, with 7 positions matching TRBD2. The CDR3 covers 17 residues. V gave up 0 bases and J gave up 6 bases; unmatched junction bases: 11. CDR1 and CDR2 from the germline V gene are LGHDT and YNNKEL (reference sequence).

This clone was observed a handful of times. The genes are TRBV12-3 or TRBV12-4 and TRBJ1-5, with TRBD1 matching over 8 bases. The ends lost 6 bases at V and 11 bases at J; junction bases unmatched: 9. This CDR3 has 13 residues. CDR3 sequence: CASRGTGAVAQHF. The CDR3 bases are TGTGCCAGCAGGGGGACAGGCGCTGTGGCCCAGCATTTT.

The rearrangement links TRBV5-1 to TRBJ1-5; D may be TRBD1 (6 bases). Germline CDR1 reads SGHRS; CDR2 reads YFSETQ. Between the trimmed V and J ends, which lost 9 bases and 4 bases, there was a span of 26 bases. This CDR3 is 17 amino acids long. CDR3 in amino acids: CAILPHVYRVENQPQHF. DNA of the CDR3: TGCGCCATCCTTCCTCACGTTTACAGGGTTGAAAATCAGCCCCAGCATTTT. The whole variable domain, filled in from reference TRBV5-1 and TRBJ1-5, reads KAGVTQTPRYLIKTRGQQVTLSCSPISGHRSVSWYQQTPGQGLQFLFEYFSETQRNKGNFPGRFSGRQFSNSRSEMNVSTLELGDSALYLCAILPHVYRVENQPQHFGDGTRLSIL.

V is TRBV7-2 and J is TRBJ2-7; 14 positions match TRBD2. This CDR3 is built from 18 residues. Looked up from germline, CDR1 is SGHTA and CDR2 is FQGNSA. V dropped 1 base and J dropped 3; count of bases not matched to a gene: 8. The DNA of the CDR3 is TGTGCCAGCAGCTTAGTTGGGACTAGCGGGGGCACCGTCTACGAGCAGTACTTC. It codes for CASSLVGTSGGTVYEQYF.

V usage is TRBV7-2 and J usage is TRBJ1-3; possible D gene TRBD1, 5 bases. The CDR3 consists of 14 residues. Trimming removed 0 bases at V and 2 bases at J, with 5 bases between. CDR1 and CDR2 from the germline V gene are SGHTA and FQGNSA. CDR3 coding DNA: TGTGCCAGCAGCTTAGCGGGGGCTGGAAACACCATATATTTT. This encodes CASSLAGAGNTIYF.

This clone was counted once. J is TRBJ1-3 and V is TRBV6-2 or TRBV6-3; D ambiguous. The CDR3 loop spans 16 amino acids. V lost 2 bases, J lost 1 base, and 12 bases lay in between. CDR1 and CDR2 from the germline V gene are MNHEY and SVGEGT. The CDR3 sequence: CASSYLVAGSGNTIYF. The CDR3 region has the DNA TGTGCCAGCAGTTACCTCGTGGCAGGTTCTGGAAACACCATATATTTT.

This clone was counted a few times. The chain joins TRBV2 to TRBJ2-5; perhaps TRBD1 as D (6 bases). V dropped 5 bases and J dropped 5 bases, with 12 bases sitting between them. This CDR3 is 13 amino acids long. From germline, CDR1 is SNHLY and CDR2 FYNNEI. The CDR3 here is CASSKQGWETQYF. The CDR3 coding sequence is TGTGCCAGCAGTAAACAGGGATGGGAGACCCAGTACTTC. Full variable domain (outside the CDR3, taken from reference TRBV2 and TRBJ2-5): EPEVTQTPSHQVTQMGQEVILRCVPISNHLYFYWYRQILGQKVEFLVSFYNNEISEKSEIFDDQFSVERPDGSNFTLKIRSTKLEDSAMYFCASSKQGWETQYFGPGTRLLVL.